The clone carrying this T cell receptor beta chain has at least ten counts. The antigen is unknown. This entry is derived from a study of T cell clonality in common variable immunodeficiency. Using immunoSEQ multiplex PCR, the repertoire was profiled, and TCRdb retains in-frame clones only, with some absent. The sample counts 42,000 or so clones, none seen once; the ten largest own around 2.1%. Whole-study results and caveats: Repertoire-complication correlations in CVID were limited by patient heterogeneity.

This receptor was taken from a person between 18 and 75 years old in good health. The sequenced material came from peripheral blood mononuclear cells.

The CDR3 reads CASSLNLLSYEQYF. The sequenced CDR3 bases are TGTGCCAGCAGCTTGAATCTTCTCTCCTACGAG. This sequence joins TRBV5-4 and TRBJ2-7; D is undetermined. The read ends 3 residues early relative to the CDR3; the germline J gene fills the gap. Trimming stripped 1 base from V and 0 bases from J, with 8 bases between. Germline loops: CDR1 SGHNT, CDR2 YYREEE (reference sequence). There are 14 residues in the CDR3.